This T cell receptor beta chain appears in the sequencing data of a study of T cells in Graves' hyperthyroidism and ophthalmopathy. This clonotype was picked up many times. At one end the junction does not follow the germline gene, possibly because of a read error. Germline V gives CDR1 GTSNPN, CDR2 SVGIG (reference sequence). The CDR3 contains 11 residues. RNA transcripts gave rise to amplified TCR beta CDR3 regions. A set of HTBI primers served as the primers for a first-round RT-PCR of the TCR CDR3. TCRdb used MiXCR to reprocess the multiplex PCR reads, holding one entry per CDR3 protein. This table holds approximately 350,000 distinct CDR3 sequences, about 16% found once.

V gene TRBV30 combines with J gene TRBJ2-5; D gene ambiguous. This clonotype originated in a woman in her sixties with Graves' ophthalmopathy. Sequencing was carried out using blood. The CDR3 DNA reads TGTGCCTGGAGTGACCAGGAGACCCAGTACTTC. Residues: CAWSDQETQYF.